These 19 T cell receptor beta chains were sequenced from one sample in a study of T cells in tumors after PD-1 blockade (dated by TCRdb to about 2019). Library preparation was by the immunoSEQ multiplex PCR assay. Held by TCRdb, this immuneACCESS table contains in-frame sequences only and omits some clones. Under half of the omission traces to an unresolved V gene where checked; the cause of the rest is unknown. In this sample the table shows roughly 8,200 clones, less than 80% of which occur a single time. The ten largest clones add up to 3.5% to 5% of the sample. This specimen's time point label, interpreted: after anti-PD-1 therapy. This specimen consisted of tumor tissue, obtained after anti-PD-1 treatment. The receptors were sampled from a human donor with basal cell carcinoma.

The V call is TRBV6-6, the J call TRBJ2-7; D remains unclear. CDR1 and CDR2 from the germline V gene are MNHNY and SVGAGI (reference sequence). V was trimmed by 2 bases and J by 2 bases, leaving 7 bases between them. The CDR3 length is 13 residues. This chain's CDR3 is CASSYAQAYEQYF. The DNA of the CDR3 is TGTGCCAGCAGTTACGCGCAGGCCTACGAGCAGTACTTC.

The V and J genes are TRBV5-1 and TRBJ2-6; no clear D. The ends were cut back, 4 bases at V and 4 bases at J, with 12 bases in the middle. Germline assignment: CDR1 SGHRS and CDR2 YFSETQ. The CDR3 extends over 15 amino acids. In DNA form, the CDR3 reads TGCGCCAGCAGCCAGGACGTTACGGGGGCCAACGTCCTGACTTTC. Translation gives CASSQDVTGANVLTF.

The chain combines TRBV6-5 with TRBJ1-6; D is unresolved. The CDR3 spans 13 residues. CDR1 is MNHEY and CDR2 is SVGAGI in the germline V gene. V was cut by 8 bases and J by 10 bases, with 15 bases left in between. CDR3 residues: CASGSRPDSPLHF. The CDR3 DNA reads TGTGCCAGCGGTAGTCGCCCAGACTCACCCCTCCACTTT.

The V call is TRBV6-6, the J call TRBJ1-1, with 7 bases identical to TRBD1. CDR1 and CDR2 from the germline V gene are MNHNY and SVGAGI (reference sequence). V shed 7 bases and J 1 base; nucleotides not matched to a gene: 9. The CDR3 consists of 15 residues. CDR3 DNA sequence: TGTGCCAGCACCGAAGTAGGACAGGCGAACACTGAAGCTTTCTTT. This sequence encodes CASTEVGQANTEAFF.

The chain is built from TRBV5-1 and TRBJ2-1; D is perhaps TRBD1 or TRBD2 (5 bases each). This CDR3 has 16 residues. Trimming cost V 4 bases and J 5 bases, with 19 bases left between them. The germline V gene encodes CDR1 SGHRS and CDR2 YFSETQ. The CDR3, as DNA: TGCGCCAGCAGCGCACTAGGGGCCCGAACCAACAATGAGCAGTTCTTC. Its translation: CASSALGARTNNEQFF.

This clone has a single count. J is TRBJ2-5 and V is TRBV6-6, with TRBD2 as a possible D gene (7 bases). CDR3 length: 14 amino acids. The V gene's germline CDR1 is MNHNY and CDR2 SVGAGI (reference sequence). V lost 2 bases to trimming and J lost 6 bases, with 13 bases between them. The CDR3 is CASSYVGGVKTQYF. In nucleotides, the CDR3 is TGTGCCAGCAGTTACGTAGGGGGGGTAAAGACCCAGTACTTC.

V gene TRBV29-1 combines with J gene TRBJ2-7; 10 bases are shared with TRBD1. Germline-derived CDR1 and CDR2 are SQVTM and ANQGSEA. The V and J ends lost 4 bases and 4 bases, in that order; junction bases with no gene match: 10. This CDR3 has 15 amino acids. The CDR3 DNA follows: TGCAGCGTTGTCCCTGCGGGACAGGGGCCGTACGAGCAGTACTTC. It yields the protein CSVVPAGQGPYEQYF.

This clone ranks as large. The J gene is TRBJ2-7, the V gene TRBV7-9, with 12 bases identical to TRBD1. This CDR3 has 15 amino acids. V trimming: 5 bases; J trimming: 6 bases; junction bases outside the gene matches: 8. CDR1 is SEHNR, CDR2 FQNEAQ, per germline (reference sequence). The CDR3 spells CASSPGTGGLIEQYF. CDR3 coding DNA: TGTGCCAGCAGCCCAGGGACAGGGGGCCTTATCGAGCAGTACTTC.

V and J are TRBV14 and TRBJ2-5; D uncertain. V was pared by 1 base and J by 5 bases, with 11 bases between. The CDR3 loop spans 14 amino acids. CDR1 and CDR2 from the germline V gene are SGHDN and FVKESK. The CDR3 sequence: CASSQGSRVETQYF. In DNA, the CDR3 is TGTGCCAGCAGCCAAGGGTCCCGGGTTGAGACCCAGTACTTC.

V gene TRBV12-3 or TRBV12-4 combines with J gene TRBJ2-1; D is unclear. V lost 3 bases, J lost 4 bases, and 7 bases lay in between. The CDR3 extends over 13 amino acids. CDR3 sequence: CASSFREYNEQFF. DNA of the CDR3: TGTGCCAGCAGTTTCCGTGAGTACAATGAGCAGTTCTTC.

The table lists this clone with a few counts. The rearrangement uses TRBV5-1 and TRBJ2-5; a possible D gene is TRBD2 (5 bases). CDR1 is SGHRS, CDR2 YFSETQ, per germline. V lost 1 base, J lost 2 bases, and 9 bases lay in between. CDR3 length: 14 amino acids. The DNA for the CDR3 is TGCGCCAGCAGCTTGTCTCCGGGACAAGAGACCCAGTACTTC. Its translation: CASSLSPGQETQYF.

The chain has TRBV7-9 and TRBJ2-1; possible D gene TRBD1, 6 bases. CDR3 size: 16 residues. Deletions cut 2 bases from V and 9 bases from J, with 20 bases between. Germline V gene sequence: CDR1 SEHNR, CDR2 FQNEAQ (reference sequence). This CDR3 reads CASSLMGARGYSEQFF. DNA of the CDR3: TGTGCCAGCAGCTTAATGGGGGCTAGGGGATATAGTGAGCAGTTCTTC.

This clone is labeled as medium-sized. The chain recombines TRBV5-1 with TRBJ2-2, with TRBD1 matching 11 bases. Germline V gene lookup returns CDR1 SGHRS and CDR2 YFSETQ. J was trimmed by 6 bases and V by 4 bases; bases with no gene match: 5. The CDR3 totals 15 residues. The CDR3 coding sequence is TGCGCCAGCAGCGGTCCGGGACAGGGGGCCGGGGAGCTGTTTTTT. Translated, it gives CASSGPGQGAGELFF.

The CDR3 DNA sequence: TGTGCCAGCAGCGTATCCGCGGGGAGGACCGGGGAGCTGTTTTTT. Translated, it gives CASSVSAGRTGELFF. The J gene is TRBJ2-2, the V gene TRBV9; maybe TRBD2 (6 bases). V shed 1 base and J shed 5 bases, with 12 bases lying between them. Germline CDR1 is SGDLS and CDR2 is YYNGEE. This CDR3 has 15 amino acids.

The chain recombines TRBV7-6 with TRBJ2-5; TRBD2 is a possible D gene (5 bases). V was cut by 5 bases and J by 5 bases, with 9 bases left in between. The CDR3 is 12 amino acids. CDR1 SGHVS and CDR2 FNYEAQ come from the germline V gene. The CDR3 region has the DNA TGTGCCAGCAGCCCAAGGGAGGAGACCCAGTACTTC. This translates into CASSPREETQYF. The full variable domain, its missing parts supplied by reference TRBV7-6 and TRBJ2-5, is GAGVSQSPRYKVTKRGQDVALRCDPISGHVSLYWYRQALGQGPEFLTYFNYEAQQDKSGLPNDRFSAERPEGSISTLTIQRTEQRDSAMYRCASSPREETQYFGPGTRLLVL.

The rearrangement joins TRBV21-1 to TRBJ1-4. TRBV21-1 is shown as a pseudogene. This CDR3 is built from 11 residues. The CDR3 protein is CASRKGGELFF. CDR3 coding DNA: TGTGCCAGCAGAAAAGGGGGGGAACTGTTTTTT.

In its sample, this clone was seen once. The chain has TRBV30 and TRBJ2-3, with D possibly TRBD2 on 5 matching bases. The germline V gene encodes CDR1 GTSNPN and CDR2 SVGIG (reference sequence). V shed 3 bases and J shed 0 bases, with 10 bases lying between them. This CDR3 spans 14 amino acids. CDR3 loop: CAWRHSASTDTQYF. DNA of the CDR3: TGTGCCTGGAGGCATAGCGCTAGCACAGATACGCAGTATTTT.

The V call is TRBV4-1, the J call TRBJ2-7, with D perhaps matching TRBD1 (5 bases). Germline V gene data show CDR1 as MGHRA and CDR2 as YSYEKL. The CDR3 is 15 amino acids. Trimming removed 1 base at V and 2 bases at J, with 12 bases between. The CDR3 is CASSQVPQDTYEQYF. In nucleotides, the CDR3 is TGCGCCAGCAGCCAAGTTCCACAGGACACCTACGAGCAGTACTTC.

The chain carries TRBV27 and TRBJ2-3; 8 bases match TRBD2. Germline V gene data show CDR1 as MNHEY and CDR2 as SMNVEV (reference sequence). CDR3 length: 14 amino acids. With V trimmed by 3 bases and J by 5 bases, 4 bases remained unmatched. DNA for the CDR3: TGTGCCAGCAGTTTCGGGGGGGCAAAAGATACGCAGTATTTT. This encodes CASSFGGAKDTQYF.